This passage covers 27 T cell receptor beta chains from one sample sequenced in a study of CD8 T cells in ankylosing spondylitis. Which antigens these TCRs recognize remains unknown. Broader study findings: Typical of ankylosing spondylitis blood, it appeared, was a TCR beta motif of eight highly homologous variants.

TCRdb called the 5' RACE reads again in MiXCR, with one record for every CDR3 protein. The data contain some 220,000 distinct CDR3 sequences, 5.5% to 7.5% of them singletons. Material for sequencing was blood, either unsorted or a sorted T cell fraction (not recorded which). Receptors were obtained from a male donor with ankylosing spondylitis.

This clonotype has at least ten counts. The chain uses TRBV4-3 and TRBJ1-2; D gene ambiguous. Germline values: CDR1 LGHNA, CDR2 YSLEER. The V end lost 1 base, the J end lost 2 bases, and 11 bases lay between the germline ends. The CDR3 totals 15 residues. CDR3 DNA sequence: TGCGCCAGCAGCCAAGGGTTGGCGAGGAACTATGGCTACACCTTC. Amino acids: CASSQGLARNYGYTF.

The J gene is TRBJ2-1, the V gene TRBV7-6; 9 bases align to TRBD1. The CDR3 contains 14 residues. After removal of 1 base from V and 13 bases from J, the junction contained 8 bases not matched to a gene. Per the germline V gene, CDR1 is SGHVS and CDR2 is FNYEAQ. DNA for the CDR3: TGTGCCAGCAGCTTAGGGGGACAGGGCAAGGAACAGTTCTTC. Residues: CASSLGGQGKEQFF.

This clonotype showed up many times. CDR3 protein: CATSGTPGEKLFF. DNA for the CDR3: TGTGCCACCTCCGGGACCCCGGGTGAAAAACTGTTTTTT. The V and J genes are TRBV27 and TRBJ1-4; tentatively, D is TRBD1 (5 bases). Germline loops: CDR1 MNHEY, CDR2 SMNVEV (reference sequence). The CDR3 has 13 amino acids. The V gene lost 10 bases and the J gene lost 7 bases, with 16 bases spanning the gap. Full variable domain (rest looked up from reference TRBV27 and TRBJ1-4): EAQVTQNPRYLITVTGKKLTVTCSQNMNHEYMSWYRQDPGLGLRQIYYSMNVEVTDKGDVPEGYKVSRKEKRNFPLILESPSPNQTSLYFCATSGTPGEKLFFGSGTQLSVL.

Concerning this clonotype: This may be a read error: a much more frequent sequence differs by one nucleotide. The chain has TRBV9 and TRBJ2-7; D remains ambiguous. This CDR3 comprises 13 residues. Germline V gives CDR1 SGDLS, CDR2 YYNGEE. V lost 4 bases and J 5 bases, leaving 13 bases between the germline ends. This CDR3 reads CASSQAGNHEQYF. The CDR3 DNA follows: TGTGCCAGCAGCCAGGCTGGAAACCACGAGCAGTACTTC.

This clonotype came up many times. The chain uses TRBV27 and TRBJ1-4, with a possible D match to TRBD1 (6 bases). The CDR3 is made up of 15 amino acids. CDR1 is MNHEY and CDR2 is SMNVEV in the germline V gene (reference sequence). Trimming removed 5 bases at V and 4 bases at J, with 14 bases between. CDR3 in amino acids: CASSPRGPINEKLFF. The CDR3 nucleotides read TGTGCCAGCAGTCCCAGGGGACCTATTAATGAAAAACTGTTTTTT.

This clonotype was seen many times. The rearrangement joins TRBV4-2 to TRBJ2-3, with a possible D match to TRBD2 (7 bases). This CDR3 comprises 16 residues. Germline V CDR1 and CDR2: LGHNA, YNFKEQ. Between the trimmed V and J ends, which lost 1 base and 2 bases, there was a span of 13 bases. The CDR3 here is CASSQAVAGATDTQYF. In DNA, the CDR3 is TGTGCCAGCAGCCAAGCCGTGGCGGGGGCCACAGATACGCAGTATTTT.

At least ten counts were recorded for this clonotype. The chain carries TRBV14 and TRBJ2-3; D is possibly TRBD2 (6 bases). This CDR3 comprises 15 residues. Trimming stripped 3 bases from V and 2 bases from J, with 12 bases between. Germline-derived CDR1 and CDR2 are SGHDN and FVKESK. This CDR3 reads CASSQIGRLTDTQYF. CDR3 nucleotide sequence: TGTGCCAGCAGCCAGATCGGGAGACTCACAGATACGCAGTATTTT.

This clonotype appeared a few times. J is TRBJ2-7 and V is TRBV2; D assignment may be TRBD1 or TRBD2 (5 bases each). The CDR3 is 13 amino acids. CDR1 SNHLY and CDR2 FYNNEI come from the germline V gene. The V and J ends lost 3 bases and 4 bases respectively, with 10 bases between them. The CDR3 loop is CASSEGPAYEQYF. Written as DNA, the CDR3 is TGTGCCAGCAGTGAGGGACCAGCTTACGAGCAGTACTTC.

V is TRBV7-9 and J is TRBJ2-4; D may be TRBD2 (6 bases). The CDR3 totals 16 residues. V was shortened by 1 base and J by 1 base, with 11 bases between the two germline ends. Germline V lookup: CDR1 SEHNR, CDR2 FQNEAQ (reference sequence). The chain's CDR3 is CASSLVGGVAKNIQYF. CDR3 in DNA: TGTGCCAGCAGCTTAGTAGGCGGGGTGGCCAAAAACATTCAGTACTTC. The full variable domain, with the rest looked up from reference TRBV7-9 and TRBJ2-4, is DTGVSQNPRHKITKRGQNVTFRCDPISEHNRLYWYRQTLGQGPEFLTYFQNEAQLEKSRLLSDRFSAERPKGSFSTLEIQRTEQGDSAMYLCASSLVGGVAKNIQYFGAGTRLSVL.

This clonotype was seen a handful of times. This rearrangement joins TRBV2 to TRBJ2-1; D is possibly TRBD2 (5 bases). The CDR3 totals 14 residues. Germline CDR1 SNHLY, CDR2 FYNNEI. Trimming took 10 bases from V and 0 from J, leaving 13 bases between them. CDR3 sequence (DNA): TGTGCCACTCCCCGGGGAAGCTCCTACAATGAGCAGTTCTTC. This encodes CATPRGSSYNEQFF.

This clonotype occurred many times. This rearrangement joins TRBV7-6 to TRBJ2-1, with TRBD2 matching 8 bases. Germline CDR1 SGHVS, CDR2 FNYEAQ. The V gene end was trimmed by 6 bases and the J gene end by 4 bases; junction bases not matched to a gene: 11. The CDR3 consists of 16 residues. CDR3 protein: CASRPDGGRTYNEQFF. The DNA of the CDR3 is TGTGCCAGCAGACCGGACGGCGGGAGGACTTACAATGAGCAGTTCTTC. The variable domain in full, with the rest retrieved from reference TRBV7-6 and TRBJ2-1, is GAGVSQSPRYKVTKRGQDVALRCDPISGHVSLYWYRQALGQGPEFLTYFNYEAQQDKSGLPNDRFSAERPEGSISTLTIQRTEQRDSAMYRCASRPDGGRTYNEQFFGPGTRLTVL.

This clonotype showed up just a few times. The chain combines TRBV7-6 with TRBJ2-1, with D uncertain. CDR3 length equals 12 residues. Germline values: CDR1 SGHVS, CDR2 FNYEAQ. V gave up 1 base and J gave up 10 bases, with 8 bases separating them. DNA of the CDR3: TGTGCCAGCAGCTTAGGCCTCCGGGAGCAGTTCTTC. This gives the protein CASSLGLREQFF.

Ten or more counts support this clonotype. DNA for the CDR3: TGTGCCAGCAGCTTAGATCGGCTTTTGGGTGACAATGAGCAGTTCTTC. It codes for CASSLDRLLGDNEQFF. The chain uses TRBV11-2 and TRBJ2-1; D gene uncertain. Trimming removed 0 bases from V and 5 bases from J, with 14 bases in between. CDR1 and CDR2 (germline): SGHAT, FQNNGV. CDR3 length equals 16 residues.

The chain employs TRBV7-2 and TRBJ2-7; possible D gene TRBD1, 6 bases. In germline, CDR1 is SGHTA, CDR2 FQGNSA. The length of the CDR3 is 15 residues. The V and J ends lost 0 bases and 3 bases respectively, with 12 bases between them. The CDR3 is CASSLAWGQNYEQYF. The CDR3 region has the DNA TGTGCCAGCAGCTTAGCCTGGGGACAAAACTACGAGCAGTACTTC.

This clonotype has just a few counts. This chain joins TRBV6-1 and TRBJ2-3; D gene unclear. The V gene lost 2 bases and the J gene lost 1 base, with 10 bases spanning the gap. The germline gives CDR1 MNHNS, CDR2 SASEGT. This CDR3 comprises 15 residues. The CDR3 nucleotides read TGTGCCAGCAGTGAACCCTCGAGCGGCACAGATACGCAGTATTTT. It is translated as CASSEPSSGTDTQYF.

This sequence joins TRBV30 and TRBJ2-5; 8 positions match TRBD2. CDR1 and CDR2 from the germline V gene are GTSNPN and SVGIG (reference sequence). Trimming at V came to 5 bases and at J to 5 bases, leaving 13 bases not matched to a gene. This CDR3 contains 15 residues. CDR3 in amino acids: CAWGAPWLAGETQYF. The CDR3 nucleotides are TGTGCCTGGGGTGCTCCCTGGCTAGCGGGTGAGACCCAGTACTTC.

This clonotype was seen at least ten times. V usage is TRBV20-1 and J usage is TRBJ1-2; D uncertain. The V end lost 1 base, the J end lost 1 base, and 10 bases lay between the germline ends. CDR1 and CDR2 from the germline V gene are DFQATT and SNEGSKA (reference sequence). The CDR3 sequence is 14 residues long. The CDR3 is CSARGGNSNYGYTF. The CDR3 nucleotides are TGCAGTGCTAGAGGTGGGAACAGTAACTATGGCTACACCTTC.

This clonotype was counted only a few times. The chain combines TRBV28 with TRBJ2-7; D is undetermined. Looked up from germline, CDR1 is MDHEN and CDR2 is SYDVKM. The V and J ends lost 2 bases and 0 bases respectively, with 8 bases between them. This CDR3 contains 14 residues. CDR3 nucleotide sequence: TGTGCCAGCAGTTTAAGGAGCTACTCCTACGAGCAGTACTTC. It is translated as CASSLRSYSYEQYF.

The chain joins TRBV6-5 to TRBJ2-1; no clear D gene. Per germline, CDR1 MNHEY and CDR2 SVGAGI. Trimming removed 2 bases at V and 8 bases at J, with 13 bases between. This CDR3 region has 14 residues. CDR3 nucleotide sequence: TGTGCCAGCAGTTACATCGGCGCCGGGTATGAGCAGTTCTTC. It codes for CASSYIGAGYEQFF.

The CDR3 sequence is CASSPDLNPIYEQYF. CDR3 nucleotide sequence: TGTGCCAGCAGTCCGGATTTAAACCCAATCTACGAGCAGTACTTC. The chain links TRBV2 to TRBJ2-7; no clear D gene. V gave up 5 bases and J gave up 3 bases, with 17 bases separating them. The CDR3 runs 15 residues. CDR1 is SNHLY, CDR2 FYNNEI, per germline. Variable domain in full (rest from reference TRBV2 and TRBJ2-7): EPEVTQTPSHQVTQMGQEVILRCVPISNHLYFYWYRQILGQKVEFLVSFYNNEISEKSEIFDDQFSVERPDGSNFTLKIRSTKLEDSAMYFCASSPDLNPIYEQYFGPGTRLTVT.

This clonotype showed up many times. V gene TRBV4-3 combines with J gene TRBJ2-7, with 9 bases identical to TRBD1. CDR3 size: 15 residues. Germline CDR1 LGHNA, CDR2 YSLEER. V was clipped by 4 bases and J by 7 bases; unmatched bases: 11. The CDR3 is CASSRDRVNFVEQYF. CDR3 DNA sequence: TGCGCCAGCAGCCGGGACAGGGTAAATTTTGTTGAGCAGTACTTC.

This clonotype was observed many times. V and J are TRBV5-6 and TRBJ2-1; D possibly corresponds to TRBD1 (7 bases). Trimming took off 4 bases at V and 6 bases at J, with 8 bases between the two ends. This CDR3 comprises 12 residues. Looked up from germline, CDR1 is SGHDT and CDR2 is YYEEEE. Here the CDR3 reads CASSQGGNEQFF. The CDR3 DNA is TGTGCCAGCAGCCAGGGGGGCAATGAGCAGTTCTTC.

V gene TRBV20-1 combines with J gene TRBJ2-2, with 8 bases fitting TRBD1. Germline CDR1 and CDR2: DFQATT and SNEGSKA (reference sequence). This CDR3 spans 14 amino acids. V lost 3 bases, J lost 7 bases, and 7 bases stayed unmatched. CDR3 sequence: CSASRQGAGGELFF. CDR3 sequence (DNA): TGCAGTGCTAGTCGGCAGGGGGCAGGCGGGGAGCTGTTTTTT.

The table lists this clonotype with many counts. CDR3 sequence reads: CSVRKGRIYNEQFF. As DNA, the CDR3 is TGCAGTGTCCGAAAGGGGCGAATCTACAATGAGCAGTTCTTC. This chain connects TRBV20-1 to TRBJ2-1; possible D gene TRBD1, 5 bases. CDR1 DFQATT and CDR2 SNEGSKA come from the germline V gene (reference sequence). The CDR3 runs to 14 residues. The V gene lost 7 bases and the J gene lost 3 bases, with 16 bases spanning the gap.

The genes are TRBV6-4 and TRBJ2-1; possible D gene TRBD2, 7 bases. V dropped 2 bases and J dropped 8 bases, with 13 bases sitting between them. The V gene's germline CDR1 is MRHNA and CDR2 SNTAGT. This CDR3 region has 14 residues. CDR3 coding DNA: TGTGCCAGCAGTGACGGGGGGGACAAGGATGAGCAGTTCTTC. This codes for CASSDGGDKDEQFF.

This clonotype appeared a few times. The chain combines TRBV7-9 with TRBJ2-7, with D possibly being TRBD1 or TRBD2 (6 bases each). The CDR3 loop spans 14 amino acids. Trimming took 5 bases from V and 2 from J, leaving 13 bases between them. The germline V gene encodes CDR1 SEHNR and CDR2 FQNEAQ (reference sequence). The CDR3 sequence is CASSEGGVAYEQYF. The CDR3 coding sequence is TGTGCCAGCAGCGAGGGGGGAGTAGCCTACGAGCAGTACTTC.

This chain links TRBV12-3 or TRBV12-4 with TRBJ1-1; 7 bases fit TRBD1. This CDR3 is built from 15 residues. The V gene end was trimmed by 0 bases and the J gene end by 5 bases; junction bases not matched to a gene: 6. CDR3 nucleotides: TGTGCCAGCAGTTTAGCAGGGGGCGGAAGTACTGAAGCTTTCTTT. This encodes CASSLAGGGSTEAFF.